Here is one TCR beta chain with its context. This entry comes from a study of preoperative IRX-2 immunotherapy in early breast cancer. TCRdb's copy holds only in-frame clones and misses some; the assay was immunoSEQ multiplex PCR. Of fewer than 25,000 clones in the sample, approximately 90% were seen once. Treatment reported: preoperative locoregional IRX-2 cytokine immunotherapy. Patients received preoperative, locoregional IRX-2 cytokine immunotherapy in a phase Ib study. The germline V and J ends were trimmed by 0 bases and 12 bases, with 6 bases remaining between them. The CDR3 consists of 12 residues. Germline loops: CDR1 MNHEY, CDR2 SMNVEV (reference sequence).

The chain carries TRBV27 and TRBJ1-6; no firm D call. This sample comprised tumor tissue, obtained after IRX-2 immunotherapy. This TCR was sampled from a human donor with breast cancer. CDR3 sequence: CASSLSGGPLHF. In DNA form, the CDR3 reads TGTGCCAGCAGTTTATCAGGAGGACCCCTCCACTTT.